A selection of T cell receptor beta chains follows, all from one sample in a study of T-cell reconstitution after alpha-beta-depleted transplantation in children. TCRdb re-called the PCR reads through MiXCR, storing one row per CDR3 protein. The data hold approximately 1,000,000 distinct CDR3 sequences, with 25% to 30% observed a single time. Sequencing used PBMCs, mostly from graft donor cells, obtained 360 days after TCRalphabeta/CD19-depleted stem cell transplant. Every receptor here comes from a boy younger than two who had a stem cell transplant for SCID, so the T cells may come from the graft donor. Both conserved end residues are part of each CDR3. Fields, in order: J gene, clone size, D gene, V gene, CDR3 protein, CDR3 DNA. The D gene is left open where the match is weak. The size field is filled for only some rows; it gives once, few, many or a size class.

>TRBJ1-1|.|.|TRBV12-3/TRBV12-4
CASSTTGPIGAFF
TGTGCCAGCAGTACAACGGGGCCCATAGGAGCTTTCTTT
>TRBJ1-1|.|.|TRBV10-3
CAIRPTRGSNTEAFF
TGTGCCATCAGACCTACGCGGGGATCGAACACTGAAGCTTTCTTT
>TRBJ2-3|few|.|TRBV4-1
CASSKRAGTDTQYF
TGCGCCAGCAGCAAGAGGGCAGGCACAGATACGCAGTATTTT
>TRBJ2-5|few|.|TRBV7-9
CASSSGNLRGETQYF
TGTGCCAGCAGCTCAGGCAACCTTAGGGGAGAGACCCAGTACTTC
>TRBJ2-3|few|.|TRBV24-1
CATRRGSSDTQYF
TGTGCCACCCGTCGGGGTTCATCGGATACGCAGTATTTT
>TRBJ2-7|few|.|TRBV15
CATSRDLQSGSTYEQYF
TGTGCCACCAGCAGAGATCTCCAGTCGGGGTCAACCTACGAGCAGTACTTC
>TRBJ1-2|few|TRBD1|TRBV29-1
CSAYRGYGYTF
TGCAGCGCCTACAGGGGCTATGGCTACACCTTC
>TRBJ1-5|few|.|TRBV12-3/TRBV12-4
CASSLGWSNQPQHF
TGTGCCAGCAGTTTGGGGTGGAGCAATCAGCCCCAGCATTTT
>TRBJ2-2|.|.|TRBV6-2/TRBV6-3
CASTNPPYRTANYTGELFF
TGTGCCAGCACCAATCCTCCGTACCGGACAGCAAATTACACCGGGGAGCTGTTTTTT
>TRBJ2-5|.|.|TRBV18
CASSGRSSGTETQYF
TGTGCCAGCTCGGGGAGATCTTCTGGGACAGAGACCCAGTACTTC
>TRBJ2-2|many|.|TRBV5-6
CASSGFGSNTGELFF
TGTGCCAGCAGCGGCTTCGGGTCGAACACCGGGGAGCTGTTTTTT
>TRBJ2-1|.|.|TRBV11-3
CASRSTADLKPVF
TGTGCCAGCAGGTCCACGGCCGACCTCAAACCGGTCTTC
>TRBJ2-1|.|.|TRBV12-3/TRBV12-4
CASSFGQPFSSYNEQFF
TGTGCCAGCAGTTTCGGCCAGCCTTTTAGCTCCTACAATGAGCAGTTCTTC
>TRBJ2-1|few|TRBD2|TRBV10-3
CAISEYRGLVYNEQFF
TGTGCCATCAGTGAGTATCGGGGACTAGTCTACAATGAGCAGTTCTTC
>TRBJ2-1|few|.|TRBV7-9
CASSFEDGYEQFF
TGTGCCAGCAGCTTCGAGGACGGGTATGAGCAGTTCTTC
>TRBJ2-5|.|.|TRBV30
CAWSVGTVETQYF
TGTGCCTGGAGTGTAGGAACGGTAGAGACCCAGTACTTC
>TRBJ1-2|.|.|TRBV5-1
CASSLVGRPLDGYTF
TGCGCCAGCAGCTTGGTGGGCAGGCCCTTGGATGGCTACACCTTC
>TRBJ1-2|few|TRBD1|TRBV5-1
CASSLIITGGNYGYTF
TGCGCCAGCAGCTTGATCATCACAGGGGGCAACTATGGCTACACCTTC
>TRBJ2-5|.|.|TRBV7-2
CASSLIRNQETQYF
TGTGCCAGCAGCTTAATTCGAAACCAAGAGACCCAGTACTTC
>TRBJ2-7|.|.|TRBV6-1
CASSSYGVSYEQYF
TGTGCCAGCAGTAGCTACGGGGTCTCCTACGAGCAGTACTTC
>TRBJ2-2|.|.|TRBV4-1
CASSQGWGKRDTGELFF
TGCGCCAGCAGCCAAGGGTGGGGGAAAAGGGACACCGGGGAGCTGTTTTTT
>TRBJ2-5|few|TRBD2|TRBV27
CASSSGLAGPGETQYF
TGTGCCAGCAGCTCGGGACTAGCGGGGCCCGGGGAGACCCAGTACTTC
>TRBJ2-3|.|.|TRBV4-2
CASSQRGPAHPAYTQYF
TGTGCCAGCAGCCAACGCGGACCAGCCCACCCCGCATATACGCAGTATTTT
>TRBJ2-6|.|TRBD1|TRBV11-2
CASSYGQVAPGANVLTF
TGTGCCAGCAGCTATGGACAGGTAGCCCCTGGGGCCAACGTCCTGACTTTC
>TRBJ2-5|few|.|TRBV27
CASSLRQKETQYF
TGTGCCAGCAGTTTAAGGCAGAAAGAGACCCAGTACTTC
>TRBJ2-3|.|.|TRBV6-5
CASRVGGISTDTQYF
TGTGCCAGCCGGGTGGGGGGCATTAGCACAGATACGCAGTATTTT
>TRBJ2-2|few|TRBD1|TRBV4-3
CASSRAGTGVGELFF
TGCGCCAGCAGCCGGGCCGGGACAGGGGTCGGGGAGCTGTTTTTT
>TRBJ2-1|few|.|TRBV5-1
CASSFDQLGEQFF
TGCGCCAGCAGCTTTGACCAACTAGGTGAGCAGTTCTTC
>TRBJ2-3|.|.|TRBV11-2
CASSFVPGLIRTDTQYF
TGTGCCAGCAGCTTCGTGCCTGGACTGATCCGCACAGATACGCAGTATTTT
>TRBJ2-6|.|.|TRBV19
CASSNSRGAGANVLTF
TGTGCCAGTAGTAACAGCCGCGGGGCTGGGGCCAACGTCCTGACTTTC
>TRBJ2-1|.|TRBD1|TRBV6-5
CASSYSGGQGARYEQFF
TGTGCCAGCAGTTACTCAGGGGGCCAGGGGGCTCGGTATGAGCAGTTCTTC
>TRBJ2-1|once|TRBD2|TRBV4-1
CASSQTPGLAQNNEQFF
TGCGCCAGCAGCCAAACACCGGGACTAGCGCAAAACAATGAGCAGTTCTTC
>TRBJ1-4|.|.|TRBV7-2
CASRTWGGREKLFF
TGTGCCAGCAGGACGTGGGGGGGGCGTGAAAAACTGTTTTTT
>TRBJ2-1|.|TRBD2|TRBV7-6
CASSHVGGVGTSEGNEQFF
TGTGCCAGCAGCCACGTCGGGGGGGTAGGGACTAGCGAAGGCAATGAGCAGTTCTTC
>TRBJ1-2|.|.|TRBV6-5
CASSYSHEALGGYTF
TGTGCCAGCAGTTACTCTCATGAAGCCTTGGGTGGCTACACCTTC
>TRBJ1-4|few|.|TRBV5-1
CASSSGVGTNEKLFF
TGCGCCAGCAGCTCCGGGGTCGGAACTAATGAAAAACTGTTTTTT
>TRBJ2-7|once|TRBD2|TRBV12-3/TRBV12-4
CASATGLAGGEQYF
TGTGCCAGTGCCACGGGACTAGCGGGGGGTGAGCAGTACTTC
>TRBJ2-1|.|TRBD1|TRBV7-9
CASSPRDSRTYNEQFF
TGTGCCAGCAGCCCTCGGGACAGTAGAACCTACAATGAGCAGTTCTTC
>TRBJ2-5|.|.|TRBV20-1
CSASKVGKHQETQYF
TGCAGTGCTAGCAAAGTCGGAAAACACCAAGAGACCCAGTACTTC
>TRBJ1-5|.|.|TRBV2
CASSGGRGNQPQHF
TGTGCCAGCAGTGGGGGCAGGGGCAATCAGCCCCAGCATTTT
>TRBJ1-2|.|TRBD1|TRBV9
CASSVGGAVQGGYGYTF
TGTGCCAGCAGCGTAGGCGGCGCGGTGCAGGGGGGCTATGGCTACACCTTC
>TRBJ2-1|few|.|TRBV5-1
CASSGFTGTSYNEQFF
TGCGCCAGCAGCGGATTCACAGGGACATCCTACAATGAGCAGTTCTTC
>TRBJ2-5|.|TRBD2|TRBV2
CASSDGGLQETQYF
TGTGCCAGCAGCGACGGGGGGTTGCAAGAGACCCAGTACTTC